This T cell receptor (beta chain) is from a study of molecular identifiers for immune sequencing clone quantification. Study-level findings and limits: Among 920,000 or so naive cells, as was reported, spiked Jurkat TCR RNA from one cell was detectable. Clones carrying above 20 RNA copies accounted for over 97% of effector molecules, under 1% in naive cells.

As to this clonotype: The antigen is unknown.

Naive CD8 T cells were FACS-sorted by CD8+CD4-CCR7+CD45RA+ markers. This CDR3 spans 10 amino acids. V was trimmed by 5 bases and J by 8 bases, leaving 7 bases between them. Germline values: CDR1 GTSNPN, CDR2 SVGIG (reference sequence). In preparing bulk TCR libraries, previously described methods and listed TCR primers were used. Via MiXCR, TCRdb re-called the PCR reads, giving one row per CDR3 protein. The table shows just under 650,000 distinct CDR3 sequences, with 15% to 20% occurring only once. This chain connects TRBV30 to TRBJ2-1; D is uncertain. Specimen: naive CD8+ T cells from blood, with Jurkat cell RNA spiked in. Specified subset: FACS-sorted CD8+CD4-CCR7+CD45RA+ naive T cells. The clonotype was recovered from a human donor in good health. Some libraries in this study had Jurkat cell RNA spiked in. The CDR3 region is CAWEDDEQFF. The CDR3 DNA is TGTGCCTGGGAGGACGATGAGCAGTTCTTC.